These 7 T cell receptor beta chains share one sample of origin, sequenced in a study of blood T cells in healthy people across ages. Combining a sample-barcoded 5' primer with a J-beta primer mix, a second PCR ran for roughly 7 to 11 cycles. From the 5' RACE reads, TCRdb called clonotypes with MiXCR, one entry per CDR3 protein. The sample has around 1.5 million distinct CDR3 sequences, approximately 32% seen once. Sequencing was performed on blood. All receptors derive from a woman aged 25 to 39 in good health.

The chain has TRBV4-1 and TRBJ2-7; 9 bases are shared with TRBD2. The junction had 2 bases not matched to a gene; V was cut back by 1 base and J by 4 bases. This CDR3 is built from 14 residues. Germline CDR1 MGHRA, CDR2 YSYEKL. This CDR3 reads CASSQVLAGYEQYF. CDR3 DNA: TGCGCCAGCAGCCAAGTACTAGCGGGTTACGAGCAGTACTTC.

DNA of the CDR3: TGCAGTGCTAGCGGGGGAGATCTAAGCACAGATACGCAGTATTTT. Protein: CSASGGDLSTDTQYF. The genes are TRBV20-1 and TRBJ2-3, with a possible D match to TRBD2 (6 bases). CDR1 DFQATT and CDR2 SNEGSKA come from the germline V gene (reference sequence). The CDR3 covers 15 residues. V lost 3 bases and J 0 bases, leaving 13 bases between the germline ends.

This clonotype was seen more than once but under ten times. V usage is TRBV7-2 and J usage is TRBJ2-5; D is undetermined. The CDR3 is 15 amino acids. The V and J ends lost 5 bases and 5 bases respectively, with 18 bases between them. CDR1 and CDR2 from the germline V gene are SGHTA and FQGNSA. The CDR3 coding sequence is TGTGCCAGCAGCCCCCCGAGCACCGCCAGGGAGACCCAGTACTTC. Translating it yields CASSPPSTARETQYF.

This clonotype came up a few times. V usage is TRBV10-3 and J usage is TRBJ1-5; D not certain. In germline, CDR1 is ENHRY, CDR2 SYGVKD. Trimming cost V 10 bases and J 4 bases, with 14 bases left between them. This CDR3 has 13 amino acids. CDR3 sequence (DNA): TGTGCCACCCAACAGAGTACGAATCAGCCCCAGCATTTT. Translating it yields CATQQSTNQPQHF.

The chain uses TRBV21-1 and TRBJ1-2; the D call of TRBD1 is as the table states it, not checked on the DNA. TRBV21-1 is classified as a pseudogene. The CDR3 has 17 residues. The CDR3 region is CASRSRDRTTLWDGYTF. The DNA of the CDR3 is TGTGCCAGCAGGTCCCGGGACAGGACTACGTTATGGGATGGCTACACCTTC.

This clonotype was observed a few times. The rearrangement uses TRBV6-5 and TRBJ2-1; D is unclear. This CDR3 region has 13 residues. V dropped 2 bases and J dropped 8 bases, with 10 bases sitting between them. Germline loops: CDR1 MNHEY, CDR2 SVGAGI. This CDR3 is CASSYDLRDEQFF. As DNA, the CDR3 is TGTGCCAGCAGTTACGATTTGCGAGATGAGCAGTTCTTC.

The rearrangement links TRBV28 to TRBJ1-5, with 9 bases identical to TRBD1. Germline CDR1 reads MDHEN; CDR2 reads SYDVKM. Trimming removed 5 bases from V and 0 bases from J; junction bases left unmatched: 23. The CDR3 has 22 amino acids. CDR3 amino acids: CASSVKLSGDRELMFSNQPQHF. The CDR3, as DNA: TGTGCCAGCAGTGTGAAACTCTCGGGGGACAGGGAACTAATGTTTAGCAATCAGCCCCAGCATTTT.